This entry features one TCR beta chain sequence. The junction and the germline gene differ at one end; a read error may be behind it. This record belongs to a study of blood T cell repertoires in COVID-19. Profiling relied on immunoSEQ multiplex PCR, and the TCRdb table lists in-frame clones only, not all of them. The repertoire holds 85,000 to 90,000 clones, with less than 95% as singletons. CDR3 length: 13 residues. CDR1 MRHNA and CDR2 SNTAGT come from the germline V gene. The V and J genes are TRBV6-4 and TRBJ2-1; a weak D match, TRBD2 (5 bases). This clonotype was sampled from a human donor with active COVID-19. The donor label of this sample is uncertain. Input material: peripheral blood. The CDR3 loop is CASSVDSDNEQFF. DNA of the CDR3: TGTGCCAGCAGTGTGGACTCCGACAATGAGCAGTTCTTC.